Listed below are T cell receptor beta chains from one sample, sequenced in a study of cytomegalovirus exposure and HLA in healthy donors. The protocol was immunoSEQ multiplex PCR, while the TCRdb copy is restricted to in-frame clones and leaves out a portion. The repertoire consists of roughly 310,000 clones, with roughly 88% occurring once and the leading ten covering around 0.88%. The material sequenced was PBMCs. These receptors originate from a man aged 30 to 45 in good health and CMV-seronegative. The CDR3 runs from the conserved cysteine through the conserved F or W. The D gene is left open where the match is weak. Where a row states a size, it is once, few, many or the class of an expanded clone; other rows omit it.

J | V | size | D | CDR3 | DNA
TRBJ2-5 | TRBV18 | - | TRBD2 | CASSPLPGLASQETQYF | TGTGCCAGCTCACCACTCCCGGGACTAGCATCACAAGAGACCCAGTACTTC
TRBJ2-7 | TRBV6-5 | - | - | CASSYSAQGSYEQYF | TGTGCCAGCAGTTACTCTGCACAGGGCTCCTACGAGCAGTACTTC
TRBJ2-1 | TRBV5-1 | - | TRBD2 | CASSLGLASSYNEQFF | TGCGCCAGCAGCTTGGGACTAGCCAGCTCCTACAATGAGCAGTTCTTC
TRBJ2-1 | TRBV20-1 | once | - | CSALSYNEQFF | TGCAGTGCCCTTTCCTACAATGAGCAGTTCTTC
TRBJ1-2 | TRBV9 | - | - | CASSVADRYGYTF | TGTGCCAGCAGCGTAGCGGACAGATATGGCTACACCTTC
TRBJ2-7 | TRBV4-1 | once | TRBD1 | CASSQGQGLRYEQYF | TGCGCCAGCAGCCAAGGACAGGGATTGAGGTACGAGCAGTACTTC
TRBJ2-2 | TRBV5-4 | - | - | CASSLGAGTGELFF | TGTGCCAGCAGCTTGGGGGCGGGGACCGGGGAGCTGTTTTTT
TRBJ2-1 | TRBV5-1 | - | - | CASSRGSSYNEQFF | TGCGCCAGCAGCCGGGGGAGCTCCTACAATGAGCAGTTCTTC
TRBJ2-7 | TRBV7-9 | - | TRBD1 | CASSDRDREYEQYF | TGTGCCAGCAGCGATCGGGACAGGGAGTACGAGCAGTACTTC
TRBJ1-1 | TRBV7-9 | - | - | CASSYIGAEAFF | TGTGCCAGCAGTTACATCGGGGCTGAAGCTTTCTTT
TRBJ2-5 | TRBV21-1 | - | - | CASNQHRDRGEETQYF | TGTGCCAGCAACCAACACCGGGACAGGGGAGAGGAGACCCAGTACTTC
TRBJ2-7 | TRBV6-5 | once | - | CASSHREAYEQYF | TGTGCCAGCAGTCACAGGGAAGCGTACGAGCAGTACTTC
TRBJ2-7 | TRBV5-1 | - | TRBD1 | CASSLGTGGPTYEQYF | TGCGCCAGCAGCTTGGGGACAGGGGGCCCTACCTACGAGCAGTACTTC
TRBJ1-4 | TRBV5-4 | - | - | CASSFGGLWPEKLFF | TGTGCCAGCAGCTTTGGGGGGTTGTGGCCAGAAAAACTGTTTTTT
TRBJ1-2 | TRBV9 | - | - | CASSPRENYGYTF | TGTGCCAGCAGCCCCCGAGAAAACTATGGCTACACCTTC
TRBJ2-3 | TRBV10-1 | - | TRBD2 | CASPNRGDGTDTQYF | TGCGCCAGCCCGAATCGGGGGGATGGCACAGATACGCAGTATTTT
TRBJ1-6 | TRBV19 | - | - | CASSIGQNNSPLHF | TGTGCCAGTAGTATCGGACAGAATAATTCACCCCTCCACTTT
TRBJ1-4 | TRBV25-1 | - | - | CASSSRATNEKLFF | TGTGCCAGCAGTAGCCGTGCTACTAATGAAAAACTGTTTTTT
TRBJ2-1 | TRBV4-3 | - | TRBD2 | CASSLSSGEPYNEQFF | TGCGCCAGCAGCCTTTCTAGCGGGGAGCCCTACAATGAGCAGTTCTTC
TRBJ1-5 | TRBV7-9 | - | - | CASSSETGLSNQPQHF | TGTGCCAGCAGCTCGGAGACAGGCCTTAGCAATCAGCCCCAGCATTTT
TRBJ2-7 | TRBV6-6 | - | - | CASSYRADTYEQYF | TGTGCCAGCAGTTACCGGGCGGACACCTACGAGCAGTACTTC
TRBJ1-2 | TRBV5-1 | - | TRBD1 | CASSDRDRDLNYGYTF | TGCGCCAGCAGCGATCGGGACAGGGATCTCAACTATGGCTACACCTTC
TRBJ2-5 | TRBV18 | - | - | CASSGISGQETQYF | TGTGCCAGCTCAGGAATCTCAGGGCAAGAGACCCAGTACTTC
TRBJ2-1 | TRBV19 | once | TRBD2 | CASSIQRGGRNEQFF | TGTGCCAGTAGTATTCAGCGGGGGGGCCGAAATGAGCAGTTCTTC
TRBJ1-3 | TRBV15 | - | - | CATSNRDSGNTIYF | TGTGCCACCAGCAACAGGGACTCTGGAAACACCATATATTTT
TRBJ1-1 | TRBV7-7 | - | - | CASSVGQNTEAFF | TGTGCCAGCAGCGTCGGACAGAACACTGAAGCTTTCTTT
TRBJ2-5 | TRBV6-5 | - | - | CASSYPGGETQYF | TGTGCCAGCAGTTACCCAGGAGGAGAGACCCAGTACTTC
TRBJ2-1 | TRBV7-2 | - | - | CASSFSGDHYNEQFF | TGTGCCAGCAGCTTTTCGGGGGACCATTACAATGAGCAGTTCTTC
TRBJ1-4 | TRBV30 | - | - | CAWSLGGMRGEKLFF | TGTGCCTGGAGTTTGGGGGGGATGAGGGGTGAAAAACTGTTTTTT
TRBJ2-5 | TRBV4-1 | - | - | CASSQAHKETQYF | TGCGCCAGCAGCCAAGCACATAAAGAGACCCAGTACTTC
TRBJ2-3 | TRBV29-1 | - | - | CSVESGTDTQYF | TGCAGCGTTGAGTCAGGCACAGATACGCAGTATTTT
TRBJ2-1 | TRBV21-1 | once | - | CASRYSYNEQFF | TGTGCCAGCCGCTACTCCTACAATGAGCAGTTCTTC
TRBJ1-5 | TRBV30 | - | TRBD1 | CAWSAGTVYSNQPQHF | TGTGCCTGGAGCGCCGGGACAGTTTATAGCAATCAGCCCCAGCATTTT
TRBJ2-1 | TRBV9 | - | TRBD2 | CASSARPGLASSYNEQFF | TGTGCCAGCAGCGCCCGGCCGGGACTAGCGAGCTCCTACAATGAGCAGTTCTTC
TRBJ2-2 | TRBV7-8 | few | TRBD1 | CASSTRYRGRNTGELFF | TGTGCCAGCAGCACACGATACAGGGGGCGGAACACCGGGGAGCTGTTTTTT
TRBJ2-1 | TRBV27 | - | - | CASSFRDDREQFF | TGTGCCAGCAGTTTTAGGGACGACAGGGAGCAGTTCTTC
TRBJ1-2 | TRBV12-5 | few | TRBD1 | CASGRTGGNYGYTF | TGTGCTAGTGGCCGGACAGGGGGTAACTATGGCTACACCTTC
TRBJ2-2 | TRBV9 | - | TRBD2 | CASSPGLASTGELFF | TGTGCCAGCAGCCCAGGACTAGCCAGCACCGGGGAGCTGTTTTTT
TRBJ2-3 | TRBV19 | - | TRBD2 | CASRPLRGDTQYF | TGTGCCAGTAGACCTTTGCGGGGGGATACGCAGTATTTT
TRBJ2-7 | TRBV6-5 | - | TRBD2 | CASSQGLAGGGEQYF | TGTGCCAGCAGTCAAGGACTAGCGGGGGGTGGTGAGCAGTACTTC
TRBJ2-1 | TRBV4-3 | - | TRBD1 | CASSQSGTGRGNNEQFF | TGCGCCAGCAGCCAATCCGGGACAGGGAGGGGAAACAATGAGCAGTTCTTC
TRBJ2-3 | TRBV10-2 | once | TRBD2 | CASSVGSGGATDTQYF | TGCGCCAGCAGTGTAGGTTCCGGGGGGGCAACAGATACGCAGTATTTT
TRBJ1-2 | TRBV15 | - | - | CATSSLRSGYTF | TGTGCCACCAGCAGCTTGAGGAGTGGCTACACCTTC
TRBJ1-2 | TRBV9 | - | - | CASFKAADGYTF | TGTGCCAGCTTTAAGGCGGCCGATGGCTACACCTTC
TRBJ1-2 | TRBV5-4 | - | TRBD1 | CASSLDRGVYGYTF | TGTGCCAGCAGCTTGGACAGGGGAGTCTATGGCTACACCTTC
TRBJ1-1 | TRBV19 | once | TRBD1 | CASKPGGNMNTEAFF | TGTGCCAGTAAGCCAGGGGGCAACATGAACACTGAAGCTTTCTTT
TRBJ2-7 | TRBV27 | - | - | CASSIDPGGSYEQYF | TGTGCCAGCAGTATAGACCCGGGTGGGTCCTACGAGCAGTACTTC
TRBJ1-6 | TRBV2 | few | - | CASSDRANSPLHF | TGTGCCAGCAGTGACAGGGCAAATTCACCCCTCCACTTT
TRBJ1-6 | TRBV7-9 | - | - | CASSTDRMGSPLHF | TGTGCCAGCAGCACCGACAGGATGGGTTCACCCCTCCACTTT
TRBJ2-3 | TRBV6-6 | - | - | CASSRTGLGTDTQYF | TGTGCCAGCAGTCGAACAGGGCTCGGCACAGATACGCAGTATTTT
TRBJ1-2 | TRBV30 | - | TRBD1 | CASPGGTGGPLDYGYTF | TGTGCCTCCCCGGGAGGGACAGGGGGCCCCTTGGACTATGGCTACACCTTC
TRBJ1-6 | TRBV10-3 | - | TRBD1 | CAISESTGDLDSPLHF | TGTGCCATCAGTGAGTCGACAGGGGATTTGGATTCACCCCTCCACTTT
TRBJ1-1 | TRBV7-8 | - | - | CASSLELSTEAFF | TGTGCCAGCAGCTTAGAGTTGAGCACTGAAGCTTTCTTT
TRBJ1-1 | TRBV11-2 | - | TRBD1 | CASSPQGAKTEAFF | TGTGCCAGCAGTCCTCAGGGGGCTAAGACTGAAGCTTTCTTT
TRBJ1-4 | TRBV5-1 | - | TRBD1 | CASSLEGQSNEKLFF | TGCGCCAGCAGCTTGGAGGGACAGTCTAATGAAAAACTGTTTTTT
TRBJ1-1 | TRBV6-5 | - | - | CASSRDRKMNTEAFF | TGTGCCAGCAGCCGTGACAGAAAAATGAACACTGAAGCTTTCTTT
TRBJ2-3 | TRBV5-6 | - | TRBD2 | CASSLVAGGRVDTQYF | TGTGCCAGCAGCTTGGTGGCGGGGGGGCGCGTGGATACGCAGTATTTT
TRBJ2-7 | TRBV15 | - | - | CATRVAGTGYEQYF | TGTGCCACCAGGGTGGCGGGGACTGGGTACGAGCAGTACTTC